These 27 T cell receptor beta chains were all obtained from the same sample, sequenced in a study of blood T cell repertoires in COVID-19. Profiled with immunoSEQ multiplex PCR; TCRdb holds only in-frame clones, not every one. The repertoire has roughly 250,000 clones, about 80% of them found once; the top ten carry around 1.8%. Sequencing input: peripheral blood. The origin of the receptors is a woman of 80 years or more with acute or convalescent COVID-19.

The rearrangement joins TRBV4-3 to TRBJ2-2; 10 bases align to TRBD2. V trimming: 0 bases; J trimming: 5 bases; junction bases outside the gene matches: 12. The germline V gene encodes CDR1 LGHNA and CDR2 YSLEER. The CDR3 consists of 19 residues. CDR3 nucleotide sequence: TGCGCCAGCAGCCAAGATGGGGACGGGCTAGCGGGAGTAACCGGGGAGCTGTTTTTT. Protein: CASSQDGDGLAGVTGELFF.

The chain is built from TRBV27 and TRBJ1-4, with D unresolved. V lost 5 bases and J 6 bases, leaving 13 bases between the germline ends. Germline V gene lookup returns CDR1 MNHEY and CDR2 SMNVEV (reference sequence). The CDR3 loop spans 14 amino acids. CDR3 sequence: CASSRGGWDEKLFF. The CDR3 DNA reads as TGTGCCAGCAGTCGTGGAGGGTGGGATGAAAAACTGTTTTTT.

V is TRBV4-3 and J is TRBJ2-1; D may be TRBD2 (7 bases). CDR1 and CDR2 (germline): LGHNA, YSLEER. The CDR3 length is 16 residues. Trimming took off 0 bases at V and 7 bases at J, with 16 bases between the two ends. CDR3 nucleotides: TGCGCCAGCAGCCAAGAGGGGGCGGGAGCTTTTAATGAGCAGTTCTTC. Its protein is CASSQEGAGAFNEQFF.

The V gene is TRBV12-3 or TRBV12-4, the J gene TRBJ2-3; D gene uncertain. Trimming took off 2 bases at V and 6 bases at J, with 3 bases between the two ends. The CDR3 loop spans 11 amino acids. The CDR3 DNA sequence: TGTGCCAGCAGTTTACAGGATACGCAGTATTTT. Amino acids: CASSLQDTQYF.

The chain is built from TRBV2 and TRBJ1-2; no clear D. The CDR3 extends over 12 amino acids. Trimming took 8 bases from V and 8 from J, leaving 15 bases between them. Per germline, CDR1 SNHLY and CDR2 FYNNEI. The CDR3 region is CASAGVGLGYTF. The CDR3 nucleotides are TGTGCCAGCGCCGGTGTCGGACTGGGCTACACCTTC.

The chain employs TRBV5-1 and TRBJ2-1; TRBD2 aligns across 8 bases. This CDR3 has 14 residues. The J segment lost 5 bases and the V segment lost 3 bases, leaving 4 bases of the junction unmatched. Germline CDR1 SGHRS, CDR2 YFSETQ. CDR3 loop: CASSSGGTNNEQFF. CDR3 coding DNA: TGCGCCAGCAGCTCGGGGGGGACCAACAATGAGCAGTTCTTC.

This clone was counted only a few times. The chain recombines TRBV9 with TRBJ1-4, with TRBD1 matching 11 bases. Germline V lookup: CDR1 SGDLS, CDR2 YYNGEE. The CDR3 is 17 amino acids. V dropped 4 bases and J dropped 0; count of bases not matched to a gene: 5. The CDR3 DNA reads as TGTGCCAGCAGCAGGACAGGGGGCCCGGCAACTAATGAAAAACTGTTTTTT. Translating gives CASSRTGGPATNEKLFF.

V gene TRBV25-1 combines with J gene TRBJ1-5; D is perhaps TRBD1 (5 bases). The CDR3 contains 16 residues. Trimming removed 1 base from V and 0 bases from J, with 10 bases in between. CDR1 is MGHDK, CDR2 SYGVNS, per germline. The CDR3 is CASSESAGYSNQPQHF. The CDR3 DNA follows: TGTGCCAGCAGTGAATCGGCAGGGTATAGCAATCAGCCCCAGCATTTT.

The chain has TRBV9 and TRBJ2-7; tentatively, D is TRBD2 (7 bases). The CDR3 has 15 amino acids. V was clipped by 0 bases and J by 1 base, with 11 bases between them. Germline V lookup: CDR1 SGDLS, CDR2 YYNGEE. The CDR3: CASSVAEGGSYEQYF. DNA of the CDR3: TGTGCCAGCAGCGTAGCTGAGGGGGGGTCCTACGAGCAGTACTTC.

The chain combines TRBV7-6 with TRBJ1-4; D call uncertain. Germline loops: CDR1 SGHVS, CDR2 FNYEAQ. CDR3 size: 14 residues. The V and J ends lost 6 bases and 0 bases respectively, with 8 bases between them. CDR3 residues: CASRAGATNEKLFF. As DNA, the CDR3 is TGTGCCAGCAGAGCAGGTGCAACTAATGAAAAACTGTTTTTT.

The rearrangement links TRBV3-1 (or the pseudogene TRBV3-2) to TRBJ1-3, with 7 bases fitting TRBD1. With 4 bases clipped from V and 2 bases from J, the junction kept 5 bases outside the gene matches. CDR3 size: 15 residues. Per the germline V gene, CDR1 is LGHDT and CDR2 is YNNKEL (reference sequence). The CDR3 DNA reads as TGTGCCAGCAGCCGACAGGGAGCCCCTGGAAACACCATATATTTT. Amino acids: CASSRQGAPGNTIYF.

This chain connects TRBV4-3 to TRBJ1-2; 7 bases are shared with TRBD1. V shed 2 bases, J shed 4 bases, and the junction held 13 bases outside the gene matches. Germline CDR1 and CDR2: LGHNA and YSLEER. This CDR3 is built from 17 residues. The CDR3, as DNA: TGCGCCAGCAGCCAACTCCGTAGCGCAGGGGGAAGCTATGGCTACACCTTC. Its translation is CASSQLRSAGGSYGYTF.

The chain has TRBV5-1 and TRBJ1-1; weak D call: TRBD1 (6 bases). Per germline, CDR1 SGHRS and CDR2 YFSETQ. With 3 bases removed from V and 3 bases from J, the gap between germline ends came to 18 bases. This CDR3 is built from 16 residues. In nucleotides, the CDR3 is TGCGCCAGCAGCTCCCAAAACAGGGCGGGGGACACTGAAGCTTTCTTT. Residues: CASSSQNRAGDTEAFF.

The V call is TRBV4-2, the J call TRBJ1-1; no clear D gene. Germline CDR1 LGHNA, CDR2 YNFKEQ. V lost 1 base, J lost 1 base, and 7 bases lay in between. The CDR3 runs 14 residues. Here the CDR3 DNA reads TGTGCCAGCAGCCAAGTCGGTTCGAACACTGAAGCTTTCTTT. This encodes CASSQVGSNTEAFF.

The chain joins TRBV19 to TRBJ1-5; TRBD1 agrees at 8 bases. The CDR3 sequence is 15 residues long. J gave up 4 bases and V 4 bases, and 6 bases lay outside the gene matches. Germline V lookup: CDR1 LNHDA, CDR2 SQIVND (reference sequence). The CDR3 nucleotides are TGTGCCAGTAGTAGAGACAGGGGACCAAATCAGCCCCAGCATTTT. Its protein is CASSRDRGPNQPQHF.

The CDR3, as DNA: TGTGCCACCCGTGTCCCCTACGAGCAGTACTTC. It specifies CATRVPYEQYF. The chain couples TRBV28 to TRBJ2-7; D not certain. The CDR3 runs 11 residues. Looked up from germline, CDR1 is MDHEN and CDR2 is SYDVKM. Trimming left V 10 bases short and J 2 bases short, with 9 bases between.

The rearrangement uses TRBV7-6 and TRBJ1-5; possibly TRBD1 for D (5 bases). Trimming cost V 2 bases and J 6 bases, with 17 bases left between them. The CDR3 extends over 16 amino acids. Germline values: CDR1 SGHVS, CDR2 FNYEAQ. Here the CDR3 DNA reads TGTGCCAGCAGCTTAAAATCGGGGGTTGGTCTTCAGCCCCAGCATTTT. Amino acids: CASSLKSGVGLQPQHF.

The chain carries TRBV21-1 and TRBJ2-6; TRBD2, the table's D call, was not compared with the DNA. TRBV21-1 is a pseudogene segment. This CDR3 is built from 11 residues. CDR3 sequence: CASTWTYVLTF. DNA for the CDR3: TGTGCCAGCACCTGGACTTACGTCCTGACTTTC.

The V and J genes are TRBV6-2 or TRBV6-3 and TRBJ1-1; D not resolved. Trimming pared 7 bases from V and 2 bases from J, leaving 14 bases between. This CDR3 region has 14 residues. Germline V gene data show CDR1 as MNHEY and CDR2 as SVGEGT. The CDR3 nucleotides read TGTGCCAGCATCCCCGGGGTCACAAACACTGAAGCTTTCTTT. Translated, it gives CASIPGVTNTEAFF.

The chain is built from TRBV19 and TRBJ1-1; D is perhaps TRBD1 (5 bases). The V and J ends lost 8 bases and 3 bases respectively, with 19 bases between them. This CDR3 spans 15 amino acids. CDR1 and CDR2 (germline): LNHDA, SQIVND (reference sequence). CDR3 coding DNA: TGTGCCAGTTCGAGGCAGGGCGGTCGGTACACTGAAGCTTTCTTT. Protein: CASSRQGGRYTEAFF.

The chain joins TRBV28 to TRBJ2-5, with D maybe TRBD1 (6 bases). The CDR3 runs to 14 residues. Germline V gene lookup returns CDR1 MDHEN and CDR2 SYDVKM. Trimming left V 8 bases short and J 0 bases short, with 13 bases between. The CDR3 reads CASAKGVYQETQYF. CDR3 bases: TGTGCCAGCGCCAAGGGGGTGTACCAAGAGACCCAGTACTTC. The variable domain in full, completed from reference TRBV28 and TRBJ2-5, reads DVKVTQSSRYLVKRTGEKVFLECVQDMDHENMFWYRQDPGLGLRLIYFSYDVKMKEKGDIPEGYSVSREKKERFSLILESASTNQTSMYLCASAKGVYQETQYFGPGTRLLVL.

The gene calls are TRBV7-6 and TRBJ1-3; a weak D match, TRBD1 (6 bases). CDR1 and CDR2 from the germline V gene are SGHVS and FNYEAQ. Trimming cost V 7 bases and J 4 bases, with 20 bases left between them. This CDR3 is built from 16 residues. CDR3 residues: CASTQRAGARGNTIYF. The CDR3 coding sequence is TGTGCCAGCACCCAACGTGCGGGGGCGCGGGGAAACACCATATATTTT.

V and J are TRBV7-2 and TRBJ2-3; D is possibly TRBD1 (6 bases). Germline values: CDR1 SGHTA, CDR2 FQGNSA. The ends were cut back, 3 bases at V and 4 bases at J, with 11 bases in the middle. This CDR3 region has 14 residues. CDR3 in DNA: TGTGCCAGCAGCTTTAAACAGGGCCCAGATACGCAGTATTTT. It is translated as CASSFKQGPDTQYF.

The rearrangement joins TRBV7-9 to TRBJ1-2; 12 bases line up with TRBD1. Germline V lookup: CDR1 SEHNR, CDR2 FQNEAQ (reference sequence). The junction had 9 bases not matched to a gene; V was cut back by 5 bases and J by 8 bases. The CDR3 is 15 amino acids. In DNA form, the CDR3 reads TGTGCCAGCAGCCCTCCGGGACAGGGGGCGGGAGGCTACACCTTC. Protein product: CASSPPGQGAGGYTF.

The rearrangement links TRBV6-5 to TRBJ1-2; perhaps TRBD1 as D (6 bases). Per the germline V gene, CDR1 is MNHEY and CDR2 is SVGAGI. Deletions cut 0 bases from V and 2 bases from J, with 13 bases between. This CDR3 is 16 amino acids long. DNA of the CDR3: TGTGCCAGCAGTTACTCGATGCAGGGGACGAACTATGGCTACACCTTC. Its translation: CASSYSMQGTNYGYTF.

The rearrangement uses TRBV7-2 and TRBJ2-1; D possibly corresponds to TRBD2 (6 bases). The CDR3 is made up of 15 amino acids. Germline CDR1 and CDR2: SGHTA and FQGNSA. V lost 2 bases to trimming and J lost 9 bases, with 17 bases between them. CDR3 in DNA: TGTGCCAGCAGCTTATTCGGGTGGGGGGAAACTGAGCAGTTCTTC. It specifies CASSLFGWGETEQFF.

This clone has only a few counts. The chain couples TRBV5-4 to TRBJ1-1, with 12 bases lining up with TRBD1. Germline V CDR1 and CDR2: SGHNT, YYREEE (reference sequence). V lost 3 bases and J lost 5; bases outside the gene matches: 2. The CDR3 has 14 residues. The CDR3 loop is CASSWDRGHTEAFF. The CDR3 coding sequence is TGTGCCAGCAGCTGGGACAGGGGGCATACTGAAGCTTTCTTT.